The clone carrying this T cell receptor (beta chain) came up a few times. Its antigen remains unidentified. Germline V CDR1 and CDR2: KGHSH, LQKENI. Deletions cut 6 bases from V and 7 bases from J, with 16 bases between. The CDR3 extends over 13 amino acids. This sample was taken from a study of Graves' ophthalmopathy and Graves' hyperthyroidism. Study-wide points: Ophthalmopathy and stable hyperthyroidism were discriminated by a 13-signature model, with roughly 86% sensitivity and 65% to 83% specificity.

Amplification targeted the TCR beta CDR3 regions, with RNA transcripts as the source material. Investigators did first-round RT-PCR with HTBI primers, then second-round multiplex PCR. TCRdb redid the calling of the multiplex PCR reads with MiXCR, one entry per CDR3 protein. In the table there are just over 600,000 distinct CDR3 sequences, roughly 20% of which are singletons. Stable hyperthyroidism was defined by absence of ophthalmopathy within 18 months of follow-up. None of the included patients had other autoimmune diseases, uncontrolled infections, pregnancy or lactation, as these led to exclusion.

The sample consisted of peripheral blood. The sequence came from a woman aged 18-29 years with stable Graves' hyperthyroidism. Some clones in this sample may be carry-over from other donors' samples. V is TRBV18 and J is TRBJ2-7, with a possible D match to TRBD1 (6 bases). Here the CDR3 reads CASSPGDRREQYF. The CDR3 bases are TGTGCCAGCTCCCCAGGGGATAGGCGGGAGCAGTACTTC.